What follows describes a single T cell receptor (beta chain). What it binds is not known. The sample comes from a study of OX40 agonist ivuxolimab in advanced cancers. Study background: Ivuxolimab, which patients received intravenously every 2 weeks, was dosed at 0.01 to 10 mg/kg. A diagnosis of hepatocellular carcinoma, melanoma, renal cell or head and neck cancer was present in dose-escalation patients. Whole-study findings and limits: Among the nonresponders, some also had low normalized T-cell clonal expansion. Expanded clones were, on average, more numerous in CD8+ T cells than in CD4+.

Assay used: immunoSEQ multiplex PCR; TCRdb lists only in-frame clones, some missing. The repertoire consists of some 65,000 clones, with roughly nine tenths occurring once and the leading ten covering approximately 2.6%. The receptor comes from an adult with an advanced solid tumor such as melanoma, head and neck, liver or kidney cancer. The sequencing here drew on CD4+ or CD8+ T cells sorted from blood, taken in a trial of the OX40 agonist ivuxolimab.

The CDR3 sequence is CASSLGTERGQFF. The CDR3 nucleotides read TGTGCCAGCAGCCTAGGGACGGAGCGGGGGCAGTTCTTC. The rearrangement uses TRBV28 and TRBJ2-1; 7 bases are shared with TRBD2. Per germline, CDR1 MDHEN and CDR2 SYDVKM. V shed 6 bases, J shed 12 bases, and the junction held 11 bases outside the gene matches. The CDR3 is 13 amino acids.